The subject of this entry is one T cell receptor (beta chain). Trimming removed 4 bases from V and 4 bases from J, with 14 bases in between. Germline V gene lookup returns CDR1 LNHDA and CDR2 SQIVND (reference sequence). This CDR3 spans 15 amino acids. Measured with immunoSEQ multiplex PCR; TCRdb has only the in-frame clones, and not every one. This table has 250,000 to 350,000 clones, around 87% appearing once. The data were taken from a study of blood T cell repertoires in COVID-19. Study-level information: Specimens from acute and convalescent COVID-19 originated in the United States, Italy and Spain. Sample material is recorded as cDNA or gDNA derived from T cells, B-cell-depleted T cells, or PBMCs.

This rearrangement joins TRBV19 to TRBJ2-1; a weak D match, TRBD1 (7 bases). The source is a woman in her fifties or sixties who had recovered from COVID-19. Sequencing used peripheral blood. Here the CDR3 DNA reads TGTGCCAGTAGTACCGCGACAGGGACTTACAATGAGCAGTTCTTC. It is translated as CASSTATGTYNEQFF.